These 26 T cell receptor beta chains were sequenced from one sample in a study of T cell clones after liver transplantation. Using immunoSEQ multiplex PCR, the repertoire was profiled, and TCRdb retains in-frame clones only, with some absent. The sample contains about 80,000 clones, around four fifths of which appear only once. Sequenced here: CD4+ T cells from blood, sampled around 45 months after liver transplant. The source is a human patient who received a liver transplant. Some T cells may have originated in the graft donor.

V usage is TRBV28 and J usage is TRBJ2-2, with 10 bases identical to TRBD2. V was clipped by 7 bases and J by 5 bases; unmatched bases: 4. Germline lookup yields CDR1 MDHEN and CDR2 SYDVKM. The CDR3 spans 14 residues. The CDR3 DNA reads as TGTGCCAGCATAGCGGGAGGAGGGACCGGGGAGCTGTTTTTT. The encoded protein is CASIAGGGTGELFF.

There are a few counts of this clone. The J gene is TRBJ1-5, the V gene TRBV29-1, with TRBD1 matching 12 bases. This CDR3 contains 13 residues. Germline values: CDR1 SQVTM, CDR2 ANQGSEA. The CDR3 sequence: CREWDRGRQPQHF. The CDR3 DNA reads TGCAGGGAATGGGACAGGGGGCGTCAGCCCCAGCATTTT.

The genes are TRBV18 and TRBJ1-1; D remains ambiguous. Per germline, CDR1 KGHSH and CDR2 LQKENI. The CDR3 runs 15 residues. Trimming left V 4 bases short and J 6 bases short, with 18 bases between. CDR3 region: CASSLVAETRAEAFF. In DNA, the CDR3 is TGTGCCAGCTCACTAGTGGCGGAAACTAGGGCTGAAGCTTTCTTT.

The chain has TRBV6-5 and TRBJ2-7; 9 bases agree with TRBD2. The CDR3 length is 15 residues. V trimming: 7 bases; J trimming: 9 bases; junction bases outside the gene matches: 16. Per the germline V gene, CDR1 is MNHEY and CDR2 is SVGAGI. The DNA of the CDR3 is TGTGCCAGCACCCGTTCGATAGCGGGGGAAGGGGTGCAGTACTTC. Translation gives CASTRSIAGEGVQYF.

This clone has just one count. The chain recombines TRBV6-6 with TRBJ2-7; TRBD2 matches at 9 bases. This CDR3 is built from 14 residues. Germline V gene sequence: CDR1 MNHNY, CDR2 SVGAGI (reference sequence). With V trimmed by 5 bases and J by 2 bases, 4 bases remained unmatched. CDR3 sequence: CASSTTSGTYEQYF. DNA for the CDR3: TGTGCCAGCAGTACGACTAGCGGTACCTACGAGCAGTACTTC.

This clone showed up just a few times. The chain couples TRBV27 to TRBJ1-1, with 11 bases aligning to TRBD1. The CDR3 consists of 15 residues. Germline V gene sequence: CDR1 MNHEY, CDR2 SMNVEV (reference sequence). The trim removed 5 bases at V and 6 bases at J, leaving 8 bases unmatched. The CDR3 sequence: CASSRTGGAKPEAFF. The CDR3 DNA reads as TGTGCCAGCAGTAGGACAGGGGGCGCTAAACCTGAAGCTTTCTTT.

The CDR3 here is CASSRDNFSGNTIYF. Here the CDR3 DNA reads TGTGCCAGTAGCCGGGACAACTTCTCTGGAAACACCATATATTTT. The V call is TRBV19, the J call TRBJ1-3; tentative D call: TRBD1 (6 bases). The CDR3 loop spans 15 amino acids. Germline lookup yields CDR1 LNHDA and CDR2 SQIVND (reference sequence). Trimming took off 6 bases at V and 0 bases at J, with 12 bases between the two ends.

The genes are TRBV28 and TRBJ1-1, with D tentatively TRBD1 (5 bases). Germline values: CDR1 MDHEN, CDR2 SYDVKM. Between the trimmed V and J ends, which lost 6 bases and 3 bases, there was a span of 8 bases. The CDR3 is made up of 12 amino acids. The CDR3 spells CASSLRDTEAFF. DNA for the CDR3: TGTGCCAGCAGCCTCAGGGACACTGAAGCTTTCTTT. The full variable domain, completed using reference TRBV28 and TRBJ1-1, is DVKVTQSSRYLVKRTGEKVFLECVQDMDHENMFWYRQDPGLGLRLIYFSYDVKMKEKGDIPEGYSVSREKKERFSLILESASTNQTSMYLCASSLRDTEAFFGQGTRLTVV.

The rearrangement joins TRBV5-1 to TRBJ1-5; no definite D call. The ends were cut back, 2 bases at V and 4 bases at J, with 7 bases in the middle. The CDR3 totals 13 residues. Per germline, CDR1 SGHRS and CDR2 YFSETQ. Here the CDR3 DNA reads TGCGCCAGCAGCTTCAACCGGAATCAGCCCCAGCATTTT. Its protein is CASSFNRNQPQHF.

This clone was seen a handful of times. V is TRBV28 and J is TRBJ1-1; D not certain. This CDR3 has 12 residues. Germline V gives CDR1 MDHEN, CDR2 SYDVKM. Trimming took off 6 bases at V and 11 bases at J, with 16 bases between the two ends. The CDR3 bases are TGTGCCAGCAGCCAGGCCTCGGCCGTGGCTTTCTTT. It yields the protein CASSQASAVAFF.

The gene calls are TRBV2 and TRBJ2-6; no clear D gene. This CDR3 comprises 16 residues. Germline CDR1 SNHLY, CDR2 FYNNEI. The ends were cut back, 6 bases at V and 0 bases at J, with 12 bases in the middle. CDR3 amino acids: CASSERRISGANVLTF. In nucleotides, the CDR3 is TGTGCCAGCAGCGAGAGAAGGATCTCTGGGGCCAACGTCCTGACTTTC.

The V and J genes are TRBV18 and TRBJ2-3; 13 nucleotides match TRBD2. The trim removed 3 bases at V and 5 bases at J, leaving 5 bases unmatched. CDR3 size: 16 residues. Per germline, CDR1 KGHSH and CDR2 LQKENI. The CDR3 DNA sequence: TGTGCCAGCTCACCCGGACTAGCGGGAGCGGGAGATACGCAGTATTTT. Protein: CASSPGLAGAGDTQYF.

The chain is built from TRBV2 and TRBJ2-5; 7 positions agree with TRBD1. This CDR3 spans 14 amino acids. Germline V lookup: CDR1 SNHLY, CDR2 FYNNEI. J was trimmed by 2 bases and V by 4 bases; bases with no gene match: 4. The CDR3 sequence: CASSGGQIQETQYF. In DNA form, the CDR3 reads TGTGCCAGCAGTGGGGGACAGATACAAGAGACCCAGTACTTC.

This clone was counted once. The genes are TRBV18 and TRBJ2-2; D is ambiguous. Germline lookup yields CDR1 KGHSH and CDR2 LQKENI. The length of the CDR3 is 14 residues. The V and J ends lost 3 bases and 1 base respectively, with 6 bases between them. CDR3: CASSPAGNTGELFF. The CDR3 bases are TGTGCCAGCTCACCCGCTGGGAACACCGGGGAGCTGTTTTTT.

This chain connects TRBV7-9 to TRBJ2-1; no reliable D call. The length of the CDR3 is 12 residues. CDR1 is SEHNR and CDR2 is FQNEAQ in the germline V gene (reference sequence). V dropped 4 bases and J dropped 9 bases, with 10 bases sitting between them. Here the CDR3 DNA reads TGTGCCAGCAGCTCAAACACGGGTGAGCAGTTCTTC. This gives the protein CASSSNTGEQFF.

The chain recombines TRBV9 with TRBJ2-1; D may be TRBD2 (5 bases). V was pared by 3 bases and J by 4 bases, with 17 bases between. Germline values: CDR1 SGDLS, CDR2 YYNGEE. The CDR3 runs to 16 residues. CDR3 region: CASSARGLDKYNEQFF. In DNA, the CDR3 is TGTGCCAGCAGCGCGCGAGGGCTAGACAAATACAATGAGCAGTTCTTC.

This clone turned up a few times. V gene TRBV6-6 combines with J gene TRBJ1-5; D is uncertain. Germline V gene lookup returns CDR1 MNHNY and CDR2 SVGAGI (reference sequence). The CDR3 loop spans 15 amino acids. V was trimmed by 6 bases and J by 3 bases, leaving 15 bases between them. The chain's CDR3 is CASRNRREINQPQHF. DNA for the CDR3: TGTGCCAGCAGGAACAGAAGGGAAATCAATCAGCCCCAGCATTTT.

The V and J genes are TRBV4-3 and TRBJ2-3; 9 bases are a match to TRBD2. The V gene's germline CDR1 is LGHNA and CDR2 YSLEER. The length of the CDR3 is 16 residues. The trim removed 4 bases at V and 9 bases at J, leaving 14 bases unmatched. Here the CDR3 reads CASSRGASGEWRTQYF. CDR3 nucleotide sequence: TGCGCCAGCAGCCGCGGCGCTAGCGGGGAATGGAGGACGCAGTATTTT.

This chain uses TRBV5-1 with TRBJ1-1; TRBD1 matches 7 bases. V trimming: 2 bases; J trimming: 6 bases; junction bases outside the gene matches: 16. Per the germline V gene, CDR1 is SGHRS and CDR2 is YFSETQ. The CDR3 is made up of 17 amino acids. The CDR3 coding sequence is TGCGCCAGCAGCTTTGGATCTTGGACAGGCCTCGGGGCTGAAGCTTTCTTT. Translating it yields CASSFGSWTGLGAEAFF.

This chain links TRBV7-2 with TRBJ1-4, with TRBD1 matching over 10 bases. The V and J ends lost 5 bases and 7 bases, in that order; junction bases with no gene match: 7. CDR1 SGHTA and CDR2 FQGNSA come from the germline V gene. The CDR3 is made up of 15 amino acids. CDR3 in amino acids: CASSQGDRGSEKLFF. The CDR3 nucleotides are TGTGCCAGCAGCCAAGGGGACAGGGGAAGTGAAAAACTGTTTTTT.

This sequence joins TRBV7-2 and TRBJ1-3, with D possibly TRBD1 on 6 matching bases. Germline V gene sequence: CDR1 SGHTA, CDR2 FQGNSA. V was clipped by 2 bases and J by 1 base, with 18 bases between them. CDR3 length equals 18 residues. The chain's CDR3 is CASSLRDTPLRSGNTIYF. CDR3 DNA sequence: TGTGCCAGCAGCTTAAGGGACACCCCCTTAAGATCTGGAAACACCATATATTTT.

V is TRBV5-6 and J is TRBJ1-5, with a possible D match to TRBD1 (6 bases). The germline V gene encodes CDR1 SGHDT and CDR2 YYEEEE. Trimming removed 1 base from V and 1 base from J, with 18 bases in between. The CDR3 extends over 18 amino acids. CDR3: CASSLNRARGWSNQPQHF. Here the CDR3 DNA reads TGTGCCAGCAGCTTGAATCGTGCCAGGGGATGGAGCAATCAGCCCCAGCATTTT.

This rearrangement joins TRBV5-1 to TRBJ2-1; 14 bases are shared with TRBD2. Germline CDR1 is SGHRS and CDR2 is YFSETQ. With 3 bases clipped from V and 3 bases from J, the junction kept 2 bases outside the gene matches. The CDR3 length is 16 residues. DNA for the CDR3: TGCGCCAGCAGCTCCGGGACTAGCGGGGGCTACAATGAGCAGTTCTTC. Translated: CASSSGTSGGYNEQFF.

This chain connects TRBV25-1 to TRBJ2-3; TRBD1 or TRBD2 may be the D gene (5 bases each). The CDR3 has 16 residues. Trimming removed 3 bases at V and 3 bases at J, with 16 bases between. Germline V CDR1 and CDR2: MGHDK, SYGVNS. CDR3 DNA sequence: TGTGCCAGCAGTGAGTTGATGGGGGTAAGGACAGATACGCAGTATTTT. Encoded protein: CASSELMGVRTDTQYF. The full variable domain, with the rest looked up from reference TRBV25-1 and TRBJ2-3, is EADIYQTPRYLVIGTGKKITLECSQTMGHDKMYWYQQDPGMELHLIHYSYGVNSTEKGDLSSESTVSRIRTEHFPLTLESARPSHTSQYLCASSELMGVRTDTQYFGPGTRLTVL.

The chain links TRBV18 to TRBJ1-5; D is possibly TRBD1 (5 bases). CDR1 and CDR2 from the germline V gene are KGHSH and LQKENI. The CDR3 loop spans 13 amino acids. With 2 bases removed from V and 10 bases from J, the gap between germline ends came to 12 bases. The CDR3 nucleotides are TGTGCCAGCTCACCAGGGCGGGACCCACCCCAGCATTTT. Protein sequence: CASSPGRDPPQHF.

The rearrangement joins TRBV5-1 to TRBJ2-5; D uncertain. Looked up from germline, CDR1 is SGHRS and CDR2 is YFSETQ. The CDR3 spans 14 residues. Trimming took off 0 bases at V and 2 bases at J, with 8 bases between the two ends. CDR3 sequence (DNA): TGCGCCAGCAGCTTGGGCACCTCGCAAGAGACCCAGTACTTC. It yields the protein CASSLGTSQETQYF.